What follows are 20 T cell receptor beta chains derived from one specimen sequenced in a study of blood T cells in healthy people across ages. A second about 7 to 12 cycle PCR used barcoded and J-beta primers. A single record per CDR3 protein comes from TCRdb applying MiXCR to the 5' RACE reads. The top ten hold roughly 26% of the sample, which has 890,000 or so distinct CDR3 sequences, approximately 67% seen once. Sequenced input: blood. Source of these receptors: a man in his thirties or forties in good health.

The rearrangement links TRBV4-3 to TRBJ2-3; 11 bases are shared with TRBD2. The CDR3 totals 15 residues. Germline CDR1 LGHNA, CDR2 YSLEER. The V and J ends lost 8 bases and 2 bases, in that order; junction bases with no gene match: 6. The CDR3 nucleotides read TGCGCCAGCGGGCTAGCGGGGGGCTACACAGATACGCAGTATTTT. Its translation is CASGLAGGYTDTQYF.

This clonotype was counted between two and nine times. V and J are TRBV20-1 and TRBJ2-1; the D is unclear. Germline assignment: CDR1 DFQATT and CDR2 SNEGSKA (reference sequence). The CDR3 is 13 residues long. CDR3 sequence: CSDSQWTYNEQFF. The CDR3 DNA reads TGCAGCGACTCACAGTGGACCTACAATGAGCAGTTCTTC.

The chain employs TRBV12-3 or TRBV12-4 and TRBJ1-1; TRBD1 is a possible D gene (5 bases). V was shortened by 11 bases and J by 1 base, with 23 bases between the two germline ends. This CDR3 is 16 amino acids long. This CDR3 is CACQPGPIAGNTEAFF. Here the CDR3 DNA reads TGTGCCTGCCAACCGGGACCCATCGCCGGGAACACTGAAGCTTTCTTT.

This clonotype has a handful of counts. V gene TRBV20-1 combines with J gene TRBJ2-3; 11 bases are shared with TRBD2. The V and J ends lost 6 bases and 5 bases, in that order; junction bases with no gene match: 7. CDR1 is DFQATT and CDR2 is SNEGSKA in the germline V gene (reference sequence). The CDR3 has 14 amino acids. The CDR3 coding sequence is TGCAGTGCCCCGACTAGCGGGGTCGAAGATACGCAGTATTTT. This codes for CSAPTSGVEDTQYF.

V usage is TRBV27 and J usage is TRBJ1-2; weak D call: TRBD1 (6 bases). The CDR3 length is 17 residues. V was shortened by 4 bases and J by 0 bases, with 18 bases between the two germline ends. CDR1 and CDR2 (germline): MNHEY, SMNVEV (reference sequence). DNA for the CDR3: TGTGCCAGCAGTTCCAGGGGAGCGGATAAGGCTAACTATGGCTACACCTTC. Translating gives CASSSRGADKANYGYTF.

This clonotype was recorded many times. The chain links TRBV29-1 to TRBJ1-1; D unresolved. The CDR3 is made up of 13 amino acids. Trimming stripped 1 base from V and 1 base from J, with 7 bases between. CDR1 and CDR2 from the germline V gene are SQVTM and ANQGSEA. The CDR3 DNA reads as TGCAGCGTTGAAGTAGTGAGGAACACTGAAGCTTTCTTT. Translated, it gives CSVEVVRNTEAFF.

There are a few counts of this clonotype. As DNA, the CDR3 is TGTGCCAGCAGATCCGGGACACTCTCCGAGCAGTACTTC. Translation: CASRSGTLSEQYF. The chain couples TRBV6-5 to TRBJ2-7, with a weak D call TRBD1 (6 bases). The CDR3 is 13 amino acids. V dropped 6 bases and J dropped 6 bases, with 15 bases sitting between them. Germline loops: CDR1 MNHEY, CDR2 SVGAGI.

There are a few counts of this clonotype. The chain links TRBV6-5 to TRBJ2-3; tentatively, D is TRBD1 (6 bases). CDR1 and CDR2 from the germline V gene are MNHEY and SVGAGI. Trimming stripped 2 bases from V and 3 bases from J, with 9 bases between. The CDR3 totals 14 residues. DNA for the CDR3: TGTGCCAGCAGTTACGCAGGGGTGACAGATACGCAGTATTTT. Translated: CASSYAGVTDTQYF.

This clonotype has just a few counts. The chain recombines TRBV20-1 with TRBJ1-5, with D perhaps TRBD1 (5 bases). In germline, CDR1 is DFQATT, CDR2 SNEGSKA (reference sequence). Trimming took off 6 bases at V and 1 base at J, with 13 bases between the two ends. The CDR3 has 14 amino acids. The CDR3 bases are TGCAGTGCAGACGGTCGGGGGAGCAATCAGCCCCAGCATTTT. This sequence encodes CSADGRGSNQPQHF.

The V and J genes are TRBV3-1 and TRBJ2-4, with 7 bases that match TRBD1. The end of the DNA aligns better with TRBJ2-7, so the J call may be wrong. Germline V gene data show CDR1 as LGHDT and CDR2 as YNNKEL (reference sequence). This CDR3 region has 15 residues. CDR3 sequence reads: CASSQGSQGTYEQYF. CDR3 in DNA: TGTGCCAGCAGCCAAGGGTCACAGGGGACCTACGAGCAGTACTTC.

The chain joins TRBV6-1 to TRBJ2-5; the D call may be TRBD1 or TRBD2 (5 bases each). Trimming cost V 6 bases and J 1 base, with 12 bases left between them. CDR3 length: 14 residues. Germline values: CDR1 MNHNS, CDR2 SASEGT. CDR3 region: CASRSTGTQETQYF. DNA for the CDR3: TGTGCCAGCAGAAGTACCGGGACCCAAGAGACCCAGTACTTC.

The chain is built from TRBV9 and TRBJ2-7; 7 bases match TRBD2. The length of the CDR3 is 13 residues. Germline values: CDR1 SGDLS, CDR2 YYNGEE. Trimming cost V 10 bases and J 0 bases; bases outside gene matches: 7. In DNA, the CDR3 is TGTGCCCGTGGGGGGGTAGCCTCCTACGAGCAGTACTTC. Encoded protein: CARGGVASYEQYF.

This clonotype was observed a single time. The genes are TRBV7-2 and TRBJ2-5; D call uncertain. Trimming took 1 base from V and 5 from J, leaving 14 bases between them. Germline values: CDR1 SGHTA, CDR2 FQGNSA. The CDR3 length is 15 residues. CDR3 loop: CASSLGRRVRETQYF. CDR3 nucleotides: TGTGCCAGCAGCTTAGGACGCCGGGTCCGGGAGACCCAGTACTTC.

The V gene is TRBV2, the J gene TRBJ2-4; 7 bases align to TRBD1. The CDR3 length is 17 residues. Germline V gives CDR1 SNHLY, CDR2 FYNNEI. V shed 0 bases and J 0 bases; nucleotides not matched to a gene: 5. Here the CDR3 DNA reads TGTGCCAGCAGTGAAGCAGGGGGCGCCGGAGCCAAAAACATTCAGTACTTC. Its protein product is CASSEAGGAGAKNIQYF.

The chain couples TRBV5-8 to TRBJ2-1, with unresolved D. Germline-derived CDR1 and CDR2 are SGHTS and YDEGEE. The length of the CDR3 is 13 residues. Trimming removed 1 base at V and 8 bases at J, with 10 bases between. The CDR3 region is CASSLMARHEQFF. The CDR3 DNA is TGTGCCAGCAGCTTGATGGCGCGGCATGAGCAGTTCTTC. The full variable domain, with the rest looked up from reference TRBV5-8 and TRBJ2-1, is EAGVTQSPTHLIKTRGQQATLRCSPISGHTSVYWYQQALGLGLQFLLWYDEGEERNRGNFPPRFSGRQFPNYSSELNVNALELEDSALYLCASSLMARHEQFFGPGTRLTVL.

CDR3 amino acids: CASSLIGRSYNEQFF. CDR3 coding DNA: TGTGCCAGCAGTTTGATTGGCCGCAGTTACAATGAGCAGTTCTTC. The chain joins TRBV28 to TRBJ2-1, with D unclear. V was cut by 3 bases and J by 4 bases, with 13 bases left in between. In germline, CDR1 is MDHEN, CDR2 SYDVKM. The CDR3 covers 15 residues.

V is TRBV6-5 and J is TRBJ2-1, with 8 bases that match TRBD2. CDR3 length: 15 amino acids. CDR1 MNHEY and CDR2 SVGAGI come from the germline V gene. Losses at the gene ends were 3 bases for V and 10 bases for J; bases not matched to a gene: 11. CDR3 sequence reads: CASSYSTSGGREQFF. CDR3 nucleotide sequence: TGTGCCAGCAGTTATAGTACTAGCGGCGGACGAGAGCAGTTCTTC.

The rearrangement links TRBV24-1 to TRBJ2-3; a weak D match, TRBD1 (6 bases). V shed 8 bases and J shed 2 bases, with 10 bases lying between them. This CDR3 spans 13 amino acids. From germline, CDR1 is KGHDR and CDR2 SFDVKD. The CDR3 loop is CATKDRITDTQYF. In DNA, the CDR3 is TGTGCCACCAAAGACAGGATCACAGATACGCAGTATTTT.

This clonotype was found a few times. This chain joins TRBV10-3 and TRBJ2-1, with 7 bases aligning to TRBD1. The end of the DNA is better explained by TRBJ2-7, so the J call may be wrong. Germline loops: CDR1 ENHRY, CDR2 SYGVKD. The CDR3 consists of 16 residues. The CDR3 nucleotides read TGTGCCATCAGTGTTCAGGGGGAAAGGTCCTACAATGAGCAGTACTTC. It translates to CAISVQGERSYNEQYF.

This clonotype has just a few counts. The V gene is TRBV30, the J gene TRBJ2-5, with D perhaps assigned TRBD1 or TRBD2 (5 bases each). The better agreement between TRBJ2-7 and the DNA end casts doubt on the J call. This CDR3 region has 14 residues. CDR1 and CDR2 (germline): GTSNPN, SVGIG (reference sequence). This chain's CDR3 is CAWSVSLRDGEQYF. For the CDR3, the DNA is TGTGCCTGGAGTGTAAGTCTCCGGGACGGCGAGCAGTACTTC.